This entry concerns a single T cell receptor beta chain. Its antigen is still unknown. No per-base quality is available; no much larger clone lies one base away. The source of the sample is a study of identical twins (dated by TCRdb to 2015 to 2016). Notes on the research overall: To test whether fetal clonotypes persist, this study deep-sequenced TCR alpha and beta repertoires from monozygotic twins, from unrelated adults of various ages, and from cord blood. Replicate twin experiments were performed at different times using different library preparation protocols to rule out contamination.

Only healthy Caucasian donors were included. Three unrelated non-twin adults were also sequenced: a male aged 18 to 30, a male aged 50 to 60 and a female aged 50 to 60. Miltenyi CD45RO+ enrichment and human naive T-cell isolation kits were used to isolate memory (CD45RO+) and naive T cells from PBMC. At the junction V is shortened by 3 bases and J by 0 bases, with 8 bases in between. The CDR3 runs 14 amino acids, cysteine and phenylalanine included. CDR3 DNA only is kept here, 42 bases in frame from base 1. Per the germline V gene (reference sequence), DFQATT is the CDR1 and SNEGSKA is the CDR2. Overall study results and their limits: In monozygotic twins, out-of-frame TCR alpha sharing was systematically underestimated by recombination models, although the models agreed with sharing between unrelated individuals. Conclusions relied on cross-sectional statistical analysis, since the same donors could not be followed over many years. Fewer insertions were carried by abundant cord blood beta clonotypes, a similar but weaker trend appeared in young adult naive repertoires, and no such trend appeared in memory repertoires. Invariant T cells such as MAIT and iNKT could partly confound zero-insertion analyses, though diverse VJ usage argued against this for most clonotypes. The excess sharing between twins in beta out-of-frame sequences was weaker because fewer shared sequences reduced the signal-to-noise ratio. Compared with coincidental sharing between unrelated individuals, an excess of low generation-probability sequences was observed among out-of-frame TCR alpha sequences shared between twins.

Library preparation employed 5' RACE. These reads were obtained on an Illumina HiSeq 2000. Template switching added a universal primer binding site, and the final cDNA carried a unique molecular identifier that allowed TCR cDNA molecules to be counted accurately. Specific primers in the conserved constant-segment region were used to synthesize first-strand cDNA for TCR alpha and beta chains. To control for contamination, every cDNA library carried two barcodes: a SMART-Mk sample barcode plus Illumina barcodes. TruSeq adapter sequences along with Illumina sample barcodes were introduced in two successive PCR steps. The Illumina HiSeq platform was used with custom primers to sequence TCR alpha and beta cDNA libraries. The original pipeline was this. Unique molecular identifiers were extracted from raw reads with MiGEC, and CDR3 positions were determined with MiXCR. Recombination models were inferred per individual with the repgenHMM and IGoR tools using an EM algorithm. Shared clonotypes were analyzed with the tcR package in R, and sharing was normalized by the product of cloneset sizes. To study raw recombination without the effects of thymic and clonal selection, out-of-frame nonproductive sequences were analyzed. The public reads were run again by TCRdb, first through fastp at Q25 and then through MiXCR, and only productive beta chains were kept. Rows matching on CDR3 protein sequence are summarized as one entry with the most common DNA and genes. V and J calls and clone size were set by TCRdb, not the authors. The sample table holds 400,000 or so distinct CDR3 sequences, of which approximately 9.1% were seen once. The ten largest account for 8.5% to 10% of the sample.

Sequences were obtained from naive T cells sorted from blood. The cell subset or site tag for this specimen amounts to: cells isolated with a human naive T-cell isolation kit. The sequence was collected from a woman between 45 and 60 years old in good health. The chain couples TRBV20-1 to TRBJ2-2; a weak D assignment points to TRBD2 (6 bases agree). The bases are TGCAGTGCTAGCGCGGGACCGAACACCGGGGAGCTGTTTTTT. Translated, it gives CSASAGPNTGELFF.